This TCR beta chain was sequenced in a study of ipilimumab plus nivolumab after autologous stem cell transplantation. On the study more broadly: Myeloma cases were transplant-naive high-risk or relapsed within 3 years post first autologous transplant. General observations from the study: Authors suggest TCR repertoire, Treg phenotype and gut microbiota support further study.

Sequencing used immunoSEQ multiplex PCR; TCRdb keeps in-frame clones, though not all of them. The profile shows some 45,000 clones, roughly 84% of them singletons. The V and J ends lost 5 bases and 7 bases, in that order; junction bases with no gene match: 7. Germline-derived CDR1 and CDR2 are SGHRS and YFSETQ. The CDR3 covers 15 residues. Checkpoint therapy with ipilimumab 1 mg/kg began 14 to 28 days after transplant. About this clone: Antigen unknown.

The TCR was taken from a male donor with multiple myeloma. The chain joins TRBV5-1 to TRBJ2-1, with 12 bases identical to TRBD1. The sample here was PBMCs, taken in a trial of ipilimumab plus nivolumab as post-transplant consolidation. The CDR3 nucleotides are TGCGCCAGCAGACTAGGGACAGGGGGCAAGAATGAGCAGTTCTTC. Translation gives CASRLGTGGKNEQFF. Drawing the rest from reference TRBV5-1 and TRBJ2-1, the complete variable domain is KAGVTQTPRYLIKTRGQQVTLSCSPISGHRSVSWYQQTPGQGLQFLFEYFSETQRNKGNFPGRFSGRQFSNSRSEMNVSTLELGDSALYLCASRLGTGGKNEQFFGPGTRLTVL.